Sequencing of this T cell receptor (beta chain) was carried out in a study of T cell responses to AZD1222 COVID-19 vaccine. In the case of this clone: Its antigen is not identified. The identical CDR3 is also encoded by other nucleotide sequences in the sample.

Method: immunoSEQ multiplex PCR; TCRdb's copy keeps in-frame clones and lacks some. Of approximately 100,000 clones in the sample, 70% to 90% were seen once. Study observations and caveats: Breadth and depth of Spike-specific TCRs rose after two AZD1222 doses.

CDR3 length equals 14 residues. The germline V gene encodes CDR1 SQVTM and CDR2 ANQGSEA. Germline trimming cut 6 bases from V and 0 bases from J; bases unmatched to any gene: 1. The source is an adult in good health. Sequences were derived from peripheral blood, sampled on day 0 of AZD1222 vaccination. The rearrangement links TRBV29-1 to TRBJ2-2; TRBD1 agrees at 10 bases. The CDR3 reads CSVGTGANTGELFF. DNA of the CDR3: TGCAGCGTGGGGACAGGGGCGAACACCGGGGAGCTGTTTTTT.